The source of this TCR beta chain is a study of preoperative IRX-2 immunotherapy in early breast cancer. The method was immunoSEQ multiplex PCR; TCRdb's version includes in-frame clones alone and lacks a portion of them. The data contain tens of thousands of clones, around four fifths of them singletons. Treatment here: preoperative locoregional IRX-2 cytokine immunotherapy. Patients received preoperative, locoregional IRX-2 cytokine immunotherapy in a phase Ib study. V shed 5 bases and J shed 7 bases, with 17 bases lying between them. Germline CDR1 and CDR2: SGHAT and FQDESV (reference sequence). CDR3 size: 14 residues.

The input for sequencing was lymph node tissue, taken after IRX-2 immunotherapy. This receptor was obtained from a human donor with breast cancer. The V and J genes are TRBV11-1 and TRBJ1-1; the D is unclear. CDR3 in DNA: TGTGCCAGCAGCCAGTCAAGAAGGGAGGTTGAAGCTTTCTTT. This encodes CASSQSRREVEAFF. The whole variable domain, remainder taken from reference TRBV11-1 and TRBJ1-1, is EAEVAQSPRYKITEKSQAVAFWCDPISGHATLYWYRQILGQGPELLVQFQDESVVDDSQLPKDRFSAERLKGVDSTLKIQPAELGDSAMYLCASSQSRREVEAFFGQGTRLTVV.